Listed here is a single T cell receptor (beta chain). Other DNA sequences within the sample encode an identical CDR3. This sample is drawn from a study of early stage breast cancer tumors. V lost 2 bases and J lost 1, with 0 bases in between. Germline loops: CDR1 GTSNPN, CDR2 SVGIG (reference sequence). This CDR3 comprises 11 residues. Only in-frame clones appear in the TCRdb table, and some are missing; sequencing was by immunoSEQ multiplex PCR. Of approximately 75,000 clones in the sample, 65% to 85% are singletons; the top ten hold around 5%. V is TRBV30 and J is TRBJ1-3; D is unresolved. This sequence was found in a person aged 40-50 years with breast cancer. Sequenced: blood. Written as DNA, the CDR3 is TGTGCCTGGAGTTCTGGAAACACCATATATTTT. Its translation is CAWSSGNTIYF.